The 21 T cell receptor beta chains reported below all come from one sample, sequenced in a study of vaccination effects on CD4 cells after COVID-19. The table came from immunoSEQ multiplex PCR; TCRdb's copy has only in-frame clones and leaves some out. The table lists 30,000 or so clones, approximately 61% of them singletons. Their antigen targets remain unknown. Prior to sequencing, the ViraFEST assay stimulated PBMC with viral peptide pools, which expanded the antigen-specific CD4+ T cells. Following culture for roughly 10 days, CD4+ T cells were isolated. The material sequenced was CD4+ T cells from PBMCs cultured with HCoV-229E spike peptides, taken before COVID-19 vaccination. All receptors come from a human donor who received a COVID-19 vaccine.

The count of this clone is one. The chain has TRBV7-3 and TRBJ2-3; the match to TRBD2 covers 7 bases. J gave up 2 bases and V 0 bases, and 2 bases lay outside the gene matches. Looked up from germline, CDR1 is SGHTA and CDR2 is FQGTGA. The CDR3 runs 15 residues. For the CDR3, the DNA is TGTGCCAGCAGCTTAACTGGGACTAACACAGATACGCAGTATTTT. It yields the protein CASSLTGTNTDTQYF.

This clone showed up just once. The CDR3 sequence: CSALTGETQYF. DNA for the CDR3: TGCAGTGCTTTGACAGGGGAGACCCAGTACTTC. The chain carries TRBV20-1 and TRBJ2-5, with 7 bases aligning to TRBD1. This CDR3 has 11 residues. Unmatched junction bases numbered 2, after V lost 5 bases and J lost 5 bases. CDR1 is DFQATT, CDR2 SNEGSKA, per germline (reference sequence).

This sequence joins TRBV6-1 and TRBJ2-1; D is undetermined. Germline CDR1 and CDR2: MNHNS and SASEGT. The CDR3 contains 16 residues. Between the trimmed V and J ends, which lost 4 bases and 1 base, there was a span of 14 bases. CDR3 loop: CASSVWAVSSYNEQFF. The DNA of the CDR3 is TGTGCCAGCAGTGTATGGGCAGTGTCTTCCTACAATGAGCAGTTCTTC.

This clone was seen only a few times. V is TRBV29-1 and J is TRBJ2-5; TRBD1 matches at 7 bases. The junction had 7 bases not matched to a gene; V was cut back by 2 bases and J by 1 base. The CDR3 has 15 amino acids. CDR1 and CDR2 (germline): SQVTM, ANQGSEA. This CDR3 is CSVERGPGGQETQYF. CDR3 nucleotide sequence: TGCAGCGTTGAAAGGGGGCCAGGGGGCCAAGAGACCCAGTACTTC.

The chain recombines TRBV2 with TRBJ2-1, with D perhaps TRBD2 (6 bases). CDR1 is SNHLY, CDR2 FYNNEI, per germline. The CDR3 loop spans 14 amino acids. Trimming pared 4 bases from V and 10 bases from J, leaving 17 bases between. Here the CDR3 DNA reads TGTGCCAGCAGTGCCCCTGGGGGGATTCGAGAGCAGTTCTTC. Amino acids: CASSAPGGIREQFF.

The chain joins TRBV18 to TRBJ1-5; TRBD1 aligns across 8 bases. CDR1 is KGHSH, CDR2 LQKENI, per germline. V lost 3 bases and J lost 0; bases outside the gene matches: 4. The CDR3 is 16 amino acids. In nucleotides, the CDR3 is TGTGCCAGCTCACCCGGTCAGGGGGCTAGCAATCAGCCCCAGCATTTT. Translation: CASSPGQGASNQPQHF. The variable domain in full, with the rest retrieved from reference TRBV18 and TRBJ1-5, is NAGVMQNPRHLVRRRGQEARLRCSPMKGHSHVYWYRQLPEEGLKFMVYLQKENIIDESGMPKERFSAEFPKEGPSILRIQQVVRGDSAAYFCASSPGQGASNQPQHFGDGTRLSIL.

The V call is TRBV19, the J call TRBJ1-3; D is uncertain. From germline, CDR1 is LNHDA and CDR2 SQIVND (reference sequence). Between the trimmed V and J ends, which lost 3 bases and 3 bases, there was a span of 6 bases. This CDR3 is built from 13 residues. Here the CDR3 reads CASSIGFGNTIYF. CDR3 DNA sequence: TGTGCCAGTAGTATTGGTTTTGGAAACACCATATATTTT.

For the CDR3, the DNA is TGCGCCAGCAGCCTCTCCTTTGGCCTAGGGGGATTAATGAGGAAACTGTTTTTT. Translation gives CASSLSFGLGGLMRKLFF. The chain couples TRBV5-1 to TRBJ1-4, with a weak D call TRBD1 (6 bases). This CDR3 region has 18 residues. The V end lost 4 bases, the J end lost 11 bases, and 30 bases lay between the germline ends. Looked up from germline, CDR1 is SGHRS and CDR2 is YFSETQ.

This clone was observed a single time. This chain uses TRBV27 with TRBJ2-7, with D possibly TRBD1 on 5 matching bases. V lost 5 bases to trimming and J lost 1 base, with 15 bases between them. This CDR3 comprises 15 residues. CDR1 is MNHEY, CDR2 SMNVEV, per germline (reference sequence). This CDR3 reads CASSRQRDSSYEQYF. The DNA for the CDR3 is TGTGCCAGCAGTCGACAGCGAGACAGTTCCTACGAGCAGTACTTC.

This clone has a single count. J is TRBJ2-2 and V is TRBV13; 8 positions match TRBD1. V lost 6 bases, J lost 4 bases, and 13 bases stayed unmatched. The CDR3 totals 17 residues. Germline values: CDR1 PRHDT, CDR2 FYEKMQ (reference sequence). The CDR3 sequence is CASSSEYRGSLTGELFF. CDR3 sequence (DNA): TGTGCCAGCAGTTCCGAATACAGGGGGTCCCTCACCGGGGAGCTGTTTTTT.

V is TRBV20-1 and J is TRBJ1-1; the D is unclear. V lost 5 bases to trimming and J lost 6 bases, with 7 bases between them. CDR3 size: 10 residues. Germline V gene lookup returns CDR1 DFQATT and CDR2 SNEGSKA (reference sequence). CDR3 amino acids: CSAPVSEAFF. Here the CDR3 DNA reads TGCAGTGCTCCCGTGTCTGAAGCTTTCTTT.

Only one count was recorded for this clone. CDR3 residues: CASSPRGGTGNNSPLHF. In DNA form, the CDR3 reads TGTGCCAGCAGCCCAAGAGGCGGGACAGGGAACAACTCACCCCTCCACTTT. The gene calls are TRBV9 and TRBJ1-6; TRBD1 agrees at 9 bases. CDR3 length: 17 residues. Germline-derived CDR1 and CDR2 are SGDLS and YYNGEE. Germline trimming cut 4 bases from V and 10 bases from J; bases unmatched to any gene: 15.

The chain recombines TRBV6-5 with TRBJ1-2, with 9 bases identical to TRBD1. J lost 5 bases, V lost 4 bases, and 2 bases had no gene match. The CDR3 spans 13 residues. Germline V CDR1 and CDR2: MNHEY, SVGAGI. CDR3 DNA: TGTGCCAGCAGTTCCGGACAGGGGTATGGCTACACCTTC. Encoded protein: CASSSGQGYGYTF.

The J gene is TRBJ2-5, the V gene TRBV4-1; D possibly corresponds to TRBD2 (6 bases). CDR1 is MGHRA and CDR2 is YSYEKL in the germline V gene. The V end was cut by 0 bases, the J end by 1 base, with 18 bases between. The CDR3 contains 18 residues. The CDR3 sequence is CASSQDRGRSGLQETQYF. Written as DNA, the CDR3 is TGCGCCAGCAGCCAAGATCGGGGCCGTAGCGGCCTCCAAGAGACCCAGTACTTC.

The CDR3 loop reads CASSLGSGKETQYF. In DNA form, the CDR3 reads TGTGCCAGCAGCTTAGGTAGCGGGAAGGAGACCCAGTACTTC. The chain joins TRBV7-9 to TRBJ2-5; 8 nucleotides agree with TRBD2. The CDR3 length is 14 residues. The trim removed 1 base at V and 5 bases at J, leaving 3 bases unmatched. CDR1 is SEHNR and CDR2 is FQNEAQ in the germline V gene (reference sequence).

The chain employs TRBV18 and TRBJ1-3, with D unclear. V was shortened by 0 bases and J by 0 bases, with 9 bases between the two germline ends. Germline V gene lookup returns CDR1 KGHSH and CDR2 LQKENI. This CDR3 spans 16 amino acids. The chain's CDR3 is CASSPPQVRSGNTIYF. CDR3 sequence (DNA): TGTGCCAGCTCACCACCCCAGGTTCGCTCTGGAAACACCATATATTTT.

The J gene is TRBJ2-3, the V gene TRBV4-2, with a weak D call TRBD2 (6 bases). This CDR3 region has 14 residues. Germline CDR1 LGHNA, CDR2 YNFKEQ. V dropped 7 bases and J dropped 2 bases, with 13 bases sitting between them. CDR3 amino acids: CASTPGTFTDTQYF. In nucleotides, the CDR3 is TGTGCCAGCACCCCCGGGACTTTCACAGATACGCAGTATTTT.

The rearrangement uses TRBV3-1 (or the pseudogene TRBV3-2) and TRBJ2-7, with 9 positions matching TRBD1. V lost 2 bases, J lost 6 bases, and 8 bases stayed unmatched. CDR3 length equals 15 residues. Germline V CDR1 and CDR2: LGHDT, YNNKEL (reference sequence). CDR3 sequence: CASSQTDRGRSEQYF. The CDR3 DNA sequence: TGTGCCAGCAGCCAAACGGACAGGGGACGAAGCGAGCAGTACTTC.

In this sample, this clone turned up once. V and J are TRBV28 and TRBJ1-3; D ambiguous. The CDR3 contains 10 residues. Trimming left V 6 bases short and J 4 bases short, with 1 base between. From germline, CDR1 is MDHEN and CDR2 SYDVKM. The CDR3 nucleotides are TGTGCCAGCAGCGGAAACACCATATATTTT. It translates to CASSGNTIYF.

CDR3 sequence: CAIGDGMNTEAFF. The CDR3 region has the DNA TGTGCCATCGGGGACGGCATGAACACTGAAGCTTTCTTT. V is TRBV10-3 and J is TRBJ1-1; D possibly corresponds to TRBD1 (5 bases). This CDR3 has 13 residues. Trimming cost V 8 bases and J 0 bases, with 10 bases left between them. CDR1 ENHRY and CDR2 SYGVKD come from the germline V gene.

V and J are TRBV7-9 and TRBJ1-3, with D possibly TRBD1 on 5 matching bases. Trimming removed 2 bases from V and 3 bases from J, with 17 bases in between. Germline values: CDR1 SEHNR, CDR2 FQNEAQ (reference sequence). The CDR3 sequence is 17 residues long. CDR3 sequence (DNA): TGTGCCAGCAGCTTAACCCCCGCGGGGAGGGGTGGAAACACCATATATTTT. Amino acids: CASSLTPAGRGGNTIYF.